One and the same sample provided the 21 T cell receptor beta chains below, sequenced in a study of blood T cell repertoires in COVID-19. TCRdb keeps only in-frame clones here, not all; method: immunoSEQ multiplex PCR. The sample includes approximately 61,000 clones, about 83% seen only once; the top ten take about a tenth. Sequenced: peripheral blood. These receptors were obtained from a man aged 45 to 65 with COVID-19, enrolled during active disease.

CDR3 in amino acids: CASSISGYSTDTQYF. The CDR3 coding sequence is TGTGCCAGCAGCATTAGCGGATATAGCACAGATACGCAGTATTTT. The chain couples TRBV9 to TRBJ2-3; weak D call: TRBD2 (6 bases). The CDR3 has 15 residues. From germline, CDR1 is SGDLS and CDR2 YYNGEE. The germline V and J ends were trimmed by 4 bases and 0 bases, with 12 bases remaining between them.

This chain connects TRBV4-3 to TRBJ2-1, with a possible D match to TRBD1 (5 bases). CDR1 is LGHNA, CDR2 YSLEER, per germline. The CDR3 is 16 residues long. Trimming took 0 bases from V and 12 from J, leaving 21 bases between them. The CDR3 loop is CASSQDVVQDKPRQFF. CDR3 bases: TGCGCCAGCAGCCAAGATGTTGTACAGGACAAACCCAGGCAGTTCTTC.

This rearrangement joins TRBV5-6 to TRBJ2-1; TRBD2 matches at 9 bases. V shed 4 bases, J shed 2 bases, and the junction held 4 bases outside the gene matches. Germline loops: CDR1 SGHDT, CDR2 YYEEEE. CDR3 length: 15 amino acids. CDR3 DNA sequence: TGTGCCAGCAGCAAGAGACTAGCGGCCTACAATGAGCAGTTCTTC. Amino acid sequence: CASSKRLAAYNEQFF.

The count of this clone is one. The chain links TRBV5-1 to TRBJ2-3; D is unresolved. The ends were cut back, 1 base at V and 0 bases at J, with 12 bases in the middle. The CDR3 totals 16 residues. From germline, CDR1 is SGHRS and CDR2 YFSETQ. The DNA for the CDR3 is TGCGCCAGCAGCTTGCCCGACACCCTTAGCACAGATACGCAGTATTTT. Translating gives CASSLPDTLSTDTQYF.

In its sample, this clone ranks as medium-sized. The chain is built from TRBV15 and TRBJ2-5, with D possibly TRBD2 on 6 matching bases. V shed 5 bases and J shed 5 bases, with 12 bases lying between them. The CDR3 contains 13 residues. Germline CDR1 LNHNV, CDR2 YYDKDF (reference sequence). The CDR3 is CATSVLAGETQYF. Here the CDR3 DNA reads TGTGCCACCAGCGTACTAGCTGGGGAGACCCAGTACTTC.

The gene calls are TRBV2 and TRBJ2-1; no definite D call. Germline CDR1 SNHLY, CDR2 FYNNEI. CDR3 length: 11 residues. Trimming removed 2 bases at V and 9 bases at J, with 5 bases between. The CDR3 sequence is CASSELLEQFF. CDR3 sequence (DNA): TGTGCCAGCAGTGAATTACTTGAGCAGTTCTTC.

The rearrangement uses TRBV30 and TRBJ2-7; a possible D gene is TRBD2 (6 bases). The germline V and J ends were trimmed by 0 bases and 7 bases, with 22 bases remaining between them. The CDR3 covers 16 residues. Germline V CDR1 and CDR2: GTSNPN, SVGIG (reference sequence). DNA of the CDR3: TGTGCCTGGAGTGTACAAGGAGGGGCTCCCTTGGGGGAGCAGTACTTC. Translated, it gives CAWSVQGGAPLGEQYF.

This chain uses TRBV7-9 with TRBJ2-3, with D possibly matching TRBD2 (5 bases). Deletions cut 6 bases from V and 4 bases from J, with 11 bases between. This CDR3 is built from 13 residues. From germline, CDR1 is SEHNR and CDR2 FQNEAQ (reference sequence). CDR3 nucleotide sequence: TGTGCCAGCAGTCGGGGAGCTCCAGATACGCAGTATTTT. It specifies CASSRGAPDTQYF.

The chain couples TRBV6-4 to TRBJ2-2; the D gene is possibly TRBD1 (6 bases). Trimming left V 6 bases short and J 6 bases short, with 17 bases between. Per the germline V gene, CDR1 is MRHNA and CDR2 is SNTAGT. The CDR3 is 15 amino acids. The CDR3: CASRPAAGAPGELFF. CDR3 nucleotide sequence: TGTGCCAGCAGGCCCGCGGCAGGGGCCCCCGGGGAGCTGTTTTTT.

J is TRBJ2-4 and V is TRBV30; a weak D match, TRBD2 (5 bases). CDR1 is GTSNPN and CDR2 is SVGIG in the germline V gene (reference sequence). V was clipped by 4 bases and J by 8 bases, with 18 bases between them. The CDR3 covers 14 residues. CDR3 nucleotide sequence: TGTGCCTGGACCCCCCCAGGCGAGGGATACATTCAGTACTTC. It is translated as CAWTPPGEGYIQYF.

This rearrangement joins TRBV25-1 to TRBJ2-5; 8 bases map to TRBD2. CDR1 MGHDK and CDR2 SYGVNS come from the germline V gene. The CDR3 consists of 14 residues. J lost 2 bases, V lost 4 bases, and 3 bases had no gene match. The CDR3 sequence is CASSATSEQETQYF. CDR3 coding DNA: TGTGCCAGCAGTGCGACTAGCGAACAAGAGACCCAGTACTTC.

The V gene is TRBV11-2, the J gene TRBJ2-7; D might be TRBD1 (6 bases). There are 15 residues in the CDR3. Trimming shortened V by 5 bases and J by 4 bases, and 18 bases separated the two germline ends. The germline V gene has CDR1 SGHAT and CDR2 FQNNGV. CDR3 in amino acids: CASSRTGKGAYEQYF. The CDR3, as DNA: TGTGCCAGCAGCCGAACAGGGAAGGGAGCATACGAGCAGTACTTC.

This clone has just one count. The rearrangement uses TRBV15 and TRBJ2-7; D remains ambiguous. The CDR3 has 15 amino acids. Looked up from germline, CDR1 is LNHNV and CDR2 is YYDKDF (reference sequence). The germline V and J ends were trimmed by 0 bases and 0 bases, with 9 bases remaining between them. CDR3 DNA: TGTGCCACCAGCAGAGAGGCAACAAGCTCCTACGAGCAGTACTTC. Its protein is CATSREATSSYEQYF. Complete variable domain (other parts from reference TRBV15 and TRBJ2-7): DAMVIQNPRYQVTQFGKPVTLSCSQTLNHNVMYWYQQKSSQAPKLLFHYYDKDFNNEADTPDNFQSRRPNTSFCFLDIRSPGLGDTAMYLCATSREATSSYEQYFGPGTRLTVT.

The rearrangement links TRBV4-2 to TRBJ2-2; the D gene is possibly TRBD2 (6 bases). The length of the CDR3 is 17 residues. V was pared by 4 bases and J by 2 bases, with 17 bases between. Germline CDR1 and CDR2: LGHNA and YNFKEQ. The CDR3 nucleotides are TGTGCCAGCAGCCCGTTGGGTGGCGGGACTAACACCGGGGAGCTGTTTTTT. Protein: CASSPLGGGTNTGELFF.

The chain couples TRBV19 to TRBJ2-2; D is possibly TRBD2 (5 bases). Germline CDR1 is LNHDA and CDR2 is SQIVND (reference sequence). The CDR3 sequence is 14 residues long. Trimming stripped 5 bases from V and 2 bases from J, with 9 bases between. The CDR3 sequence: CASSSGLNTGELFF. The CDR3 DNA reads TGTGCCAGTAGTTCTGGACTCAACACCGGGGAGCTGTTTTTT.

This chain connects TRBV20-1 to TRBJ1-5; possibly TRBD1 for D (5 bases). The V end was cut by 5 bases, the J end by 6 bases, with 8 bases between. The CDR3 is 11 amino acids. The germline V gene has CDR1 DFQATT and CDR2 SNEGSKA (reference sequence). The CDR3 DNA reads as TGCAGTGCTGGGGGGGGTCAGCCCCAGCATTTT. The encoded protein is CSAGGGQPQHF.

The chain recombines TRBV4-1 with TRBJ2-7; 8 bases agree with TRBD2. V lost 4 bases and J lost 4; bases outside the gene matches: 12. The germline V gene has CDR1 MGHRA and CDR2 YSYEKL. The CDR3 spans 16 residues. This CDR3 reads CASSPFGGRNYYEQYF. DNA for the CDR3: TGCGCCAGCAGCCCCTTCGGCGGGAGGAATTATTACGAGCAGTACTTC.

This clone was observed a few times. The rearrangement links TRBV11-2 to TRBJ2-7; TRBD2 is a possible D gene (5 bases). V was clipped by 2 bases and J by 3 bases, with 17 bases between them. Germline V gives CDR1 SGHAT, CDR2 FQNNGV. The CDR3 contains 16 residues. The CDR3 DNA reads TGTGCCAGCAGCTTAAAGGCCCAAGGGAGCTACTACGAGCAGTACTTC. It encodes CASSLKAQGSYYEQYF.

The gene calls are TRBV6-5 and TRBJ1-1; TRBD1 might be the D (6 bases). The ends were cut back, 3 bases at V and 6 bases at J, with 14 bases in the middle. Germline CDR1 and CDR2: MNHEY and SVGAGI. This CDR3 contains 14 residues. The CDR3 spells CASSYGGAESEAFF. CDR3 sequence (DNA): TGTGCCAGCAGTTATGGGGGGGCTGAGTCTGAAGCTTTCTTT.

This clone is a singleton in its sample. This sample includes further DNA sequences coding for the same CDR3. This chain uses TRBV5-1 with TRBJ2-1; TRBD2 agrees at 9 bases. The ends lost 2 bases at V and 5 bases at J; junction bases unmatched: 5. The CDR3 runs 15 residues. Germline CDR1 SGHRS, CDR2 YFSETQ. For the CDR3, the DNA is TGCGCCAGCAGCTTTCTAGCGGGACTCAACAATGAGCAGTTCTTC. Its protein product is CASSFLAGLNNEQFF.

The chain has TRBV6-2 or TRBV6-3 and TRBJ2-7; D is unresolved. Germline CDR1 and CDR2: MNHEY and SVGEGT. With 5 bases removed from V and 2 bases from J, the gap between germline ends came to 4 bases. The CDR3 covers 11 residues. The CDR3 loop is CASSPAYEQYF. The CDR3 DNA follows: TGTGCCAGCAGTCCCGCCTACGAGCAGTACTTC.